A single sample gave rise to the 8 T cell receptor beta chains below, sequenced in a study of blood T cell repertoires in COVID-19. Measured with immunoSEQ multiplex PCR; TCRdb has only the in-frame clones, and not every one. This table has 50,000 to 60,000 clones, approximately 83% appearing once. The specimen was peripheral blood. These TCRs come from a man between 70 and 80 years old with active COVID-19.

The chain combines TRBV6-5 with TRBJ1-1, with D perhaps matching TRBD1 (5 bases). Trimming removed 0 bases from V and 5 bases from J, with 16 bases in between. Germline V lookup: CDR1 MNHEY, CDR2 SVGAGI. There are 16 residues in the CDR3. CDR3 DNA: TGTGCCAGCAGTTACTCCACAGGCCTGGGGAGGACTGAAGCTTTCTTT. It codes for CASSYSTGLGRTEAFF.

V is TRBV27 and J is TRBJ2-7; 8 nucleotides line up with TRBD1. The V and J ends lost 0 bases and 3 bases, in that order; junction bases with no gene match: 4. CDR1 and CDR2 from the germline V gene are MNHEY and SMNVEV (reference sequence). The CDR3 length is 15 residues. CDR3 in DNA: TGTGCCAGCAGTTTATCGACAGGGGCTGTCTACGAGCAGTACTTC. Its translation: CASSLSTGAVYEQYF.

The chain carries TRBV28 and TRBJ1-1; TRBD1 matches 9 bases. After removal of 5 bases from V and 5 bases from J, the junction contained 9 bases not matched to a gene. Per germline, CDR1 MDHEN and CDR2 SYDVKM. The CDR3 contains 15 residues. The CDR3 loop is CASSPNRGRGTEAFF. The CDR3 DNA follows: TGTGCCAGCAGTCCAAACAGGGGGCGAGGGACTGAAGCTTTCTTT.

This clone was seen only a few times. CDR3 sequence: CASSLRGGDIQYF. CDR3 nucleotides: TGTGCCAGCAGCTTGCGCGGGGGAGACATTCAGTACTTC. The genes are TRBV5-4 and TRBJ2-4, with 7 bases matching TRBD2. V dropped 1 base and J dropped 8; count of bases not matched to a gene: 3. This CDR3 region has 13 residues. Germline lookup yields CDR1 SGHNT and CDR2 YYREEE (reference sequence).

The chain recombines TRBV28 with TRBJ2-5; 8 bases match TRBD1. Germline assignment: CDR1 MDHEN and CDR2 SYDVKM. The CDR3 is 16 residues long. The J segment lost 7 bases and the V segment lost 5 bases, leaving 15 bases of the junction unmatched. The DNA for the CDR3 is TGTGCCAGCAGTCCGGGGGACAGGTTATTTTCGGGGACCCAGTACTTC. This encodes CASSPGDRLFSGTQYF.

The CDR3 DNA reads TGTGCCTGGAGTGTCAAGGGAGGTTCAGGGTTCTTCCAGCCCCAGCATTTT. Protein sequence: CAWSVKGGSGFFQPQHF. The chain uses TRBV30 and TRBJ1-5; a weak D match, TRBD1 (5 bases). The CDR3 has 17 amino acids. Trimming shortened V by 0 bases and J by 7 bases, and 22 bases separated the two germline ends. Germline CDR1 is GTSNPN and CDR2 is SVGIG (reference sequence).

DNA of the CDR3: TGTGCCGGAATGCAGCGTCAGGGGCTAGCCGGGGAGCTGTTTTTT. The encoded protein is CAGMQRQGLAGELFF. V usage is TRBV6-5 and J usage is TRBJ2-2; D perhaps matches TRBD1 (6 bases). This CDR3 contains 15 residues. V was cut by 11 bases and J by 6 bases, with 22 bases left in between. The germline gives CDR1 MNHEY, CDR2 SVGAGI.

The CDR3 DNA follows: TGTGCCATCAGGCCTGGTAGCGGGGGGGCCCAAGAGACCCAGTACTTC. Its translation is CAIRPGSGGAQETQYF. The chain joins TRBV10-3 to TRBJ2-5; 11 nucleotides match TRBD2. J was trimmed by 1 base and V by 6 bases; bases with no gene match: 7. The CDR3 consists of 16 residues. Germline CDR1 and CDR2: ENHRY and SYGVKD.